These T cell receptor beta chains were read from a single sample in a study of T cells in Graves' hyperthyroidism and ophthalmopathy. TCRdb re-analysed the multiplex PCR reads in MiXCR, keeping a single row per CDR3 protein. The sample contains roughly 840,000 distinct CDR3 sequences, 38% of which appear only once. The specimen sequenced was blood. Receptors originate from a man aged 18-30 years with Graves' hyperthyroidism. CDR3s include the opening cysteine and the closing phenylalanine or tryptophan. A D gene is named only where the DNA matches it firmly. A row's size may be missing; if present it is once, few, many or a size class.

>TRBJ2-5|.|TRBV25-1|.|13
.
CACSARIQETQYF
>TRBJ1-4|many|TRBV6-6|TRBD1|15
TGTGCCAGCAGTTACTACAGGGGGAAGGGGGAAAAACTGTTTTTT
CASSYYRGKGEKLFF
>TRBJ2-1|.|TRBV29-1|TRBD2|14
TGCAGCGCATCTAGCGGGGACAGATACAATGAGCAGTTCTTC
CSASSGDRYNEQFF
>TRBJ2-6|few|TRBV27|.|14
TGTGCCAGCACGGGGTGGTCTGGGGCCAACGTCCTGACTTTC
CASTGWSGANVLTF
>TRBJ2-7|.|TRBV7-9|.|13
TGTGCCAGCAGCTACCTGGGGGGCTACGAGCAGTACTTC
CASSYLGGYEQYF
>TRBJ2-5|.|TRBV9|.|15
TGTGCCAGCAGCGGGGGGACTCGTCGCCAAGAGACCCAGTACTTC
CASSGGTRRQETQYF
>TRBJ2-7|many|TRBV5-5|TRBD2|15
TGTGCCAGCAGCTTAGCACTAGCGGGCGCCTACGAGCAGTACTTC
CASSLALAGAYEQYF
>TRBJ2-7|few|TRBV5-1|TRBD2|15
TGCGCCAGCAGCGCCCCCGGGGGGGATCTGTACGAGCAGTACTTC
CASSAPGGDLYEQYF
>TRBJ1-2|few|TRBV19|.|15
TGTGCCAGTAGGACCAACGGTGGGGGCTCTGATGGCTACACCTTC
CASRTNGGGSDGYTF
>TRBJ1-4|few|TRBV20-1|.|14
TGCAGTGCCCGCAGGGTAGACTTTAATGAAAAACTGTTTTTT
CSARRVDFNEKLFF
>TRBJ1-1|.|TRBV19|.|11
TGTGCCGGGTTATGGGGCCCTGAAGCTTTCTTT
CAGLWGPEAFF
>TRBJ1-1|.|TRBV7-9|TRBD1|16
TGTGCCAGCAGCTCCCAGGGGGGACCGTCCGGCACTGAAGCTTTCTTT
CASSSQGGPSGTEAFF
>TRBJ1-6|many|TRBV7-8|.|16
TGTGCCAGCAGCTTAAGCACTCGGGGTTGGAGTTCACCCCTCCACTTT
CASSLSTRGWSSPLHF
>TRBJ1-3|few|TRBV9|.|15
TGTGCCAGCAGCTCCGCCGGCAACTCTGGAAACACCATATATTTT
CASSSAGNSGNTIYF
>TRBJ1-1|.|TRBV2|TRBD1|14
TGTGCCAGCACAGGACAGGACGGGAGCACTGAAGCTTTCTTT
CASTGQDGSTEAFF
>TRBJ1-6|.|TRBV5-1|TRBD1|17
TGCGCCAGCAGCTTTTCGCTACCGGGACAGGGGGTTTCACCCCTCCACTTT
CASSFSLPGQGVSPLHF
>TRBJ1-4|many|TRBV9|TRBD1|15
TGTGCCAGCAGCGTATCAGGGACAGTGGATGAAAAACTGTTTTTT
CASSVSGTVDEKLFF
>TRBJ2-6|.|TRBV25-1|TRBD2|17
TGTGCCAGCCAAGTGGGCGGGGGGCCGCCCGGGGCCAACGTCCTGACTTTC
CASQVGGGPPGANVLTF
>TRBJ1-1|.|TRBV20-1|TRBD1|12
TGCAGTGCTAGAACAGGGGGCACTGGAGCTTTCTTT
CSARTGGTGAFF
>TRBJ2-7|once|TRBV29-1|TRBD2|14
TGCAGCGTTGTGGGGTCGGGAGGCTCCTACGAGCAGTACTTC
CSVVGSGGSYEQYF
>TRBJ2-3|.|TRBV7-9|TRBD2|15
TGTGCCAGCAGTTTTCTAGCGGGGGGCACAGATACGCAGTATTTT
CASSFLAGGTDTQYF
>TRBJ2-3|.|TRBV10-3|TRBD1|14
TGTGCCATCAGCAAGGACAGGGGGGATGATACGCAGTATTTT
CAISKDRGDDTQYF
>TRBJ1-2|.|TRBV29-1|.|14
TGCAGCGTCCTAGCGGGGGGCTTCGGGTCCGGCTACACCTTC
CSVLAGGFGSGYTF
>TRBJ2-1|.|TRBV15|.|13
TGTGCCACCAGCAGAGATTCCTACAATGAGCAGTTCTTC
CATSRDSYNEQFF
>TRBJ2-5|many|TRBV29-1|.|12
TGCAGCGCCGCGGGGCTCCAAGAGACCCAGTACTTC
CSAAGLQETQYF
>TRBJ1-4|many|TRBV7-9|.|14
TGTGCCAGCAGCCTGGGGGTCGTCGATGAAAAACTGTTTTTT
CASSLGVVDEKLFF
>TRBJ2-7|once|TRBV14|.|15
TGTGCCAGCAGCCCAGGGCGGCAAAGCTCCTACGAGCAGTACTTC
CASSPGRQSSYEQYF